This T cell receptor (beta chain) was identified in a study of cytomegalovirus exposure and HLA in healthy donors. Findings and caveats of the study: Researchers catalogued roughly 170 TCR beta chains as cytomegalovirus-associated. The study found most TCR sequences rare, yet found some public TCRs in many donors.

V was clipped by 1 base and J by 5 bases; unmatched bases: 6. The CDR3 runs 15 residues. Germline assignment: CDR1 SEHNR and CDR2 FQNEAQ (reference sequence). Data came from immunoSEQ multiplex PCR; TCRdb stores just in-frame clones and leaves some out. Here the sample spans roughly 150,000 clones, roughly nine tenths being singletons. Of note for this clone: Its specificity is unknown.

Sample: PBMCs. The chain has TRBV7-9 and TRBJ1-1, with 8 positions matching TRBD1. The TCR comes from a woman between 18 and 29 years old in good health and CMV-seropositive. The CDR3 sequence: CASSLGQGRGTEAFF. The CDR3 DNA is TGTGCCAGCAGCTTAGGACAGGGGAGAGGAACTGAAGCTTTCTTT.